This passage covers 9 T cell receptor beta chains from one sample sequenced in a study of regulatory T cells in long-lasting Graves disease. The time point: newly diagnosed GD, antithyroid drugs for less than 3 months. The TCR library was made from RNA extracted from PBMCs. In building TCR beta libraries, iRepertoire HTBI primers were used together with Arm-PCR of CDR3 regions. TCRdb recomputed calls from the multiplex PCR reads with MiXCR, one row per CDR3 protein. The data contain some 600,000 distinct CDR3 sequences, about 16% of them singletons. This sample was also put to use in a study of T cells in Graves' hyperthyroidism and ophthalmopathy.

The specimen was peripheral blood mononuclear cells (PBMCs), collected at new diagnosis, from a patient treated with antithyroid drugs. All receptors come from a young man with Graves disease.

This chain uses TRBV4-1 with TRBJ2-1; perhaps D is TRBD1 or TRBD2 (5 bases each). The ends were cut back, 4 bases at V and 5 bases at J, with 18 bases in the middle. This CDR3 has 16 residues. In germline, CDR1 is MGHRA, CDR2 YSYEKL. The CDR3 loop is CASSRDDTVFDNEQFF. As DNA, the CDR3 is TGCGCCAGCAGCCGGGACGACACAGTTTTCGACAATGAGCAGTTCTTC.

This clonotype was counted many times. The CDR3 DNA is TGTGCCAGCAGTTTAAGGACTAGCGGGAGTAAGACCCAGTACTTC. Its protein is CASSLRTSGSKTQYF. The V gene is TRBV28, the J gene TRBJ2-5, with TRBD2 matching 13 bases. This CDR3 contains 15 residues. Trimming took 2 bases from V and 6 from J; bases not matched to a gene: 3. The germline CDR1 and CDR2 sequences are MDHEN and SYDVKM.

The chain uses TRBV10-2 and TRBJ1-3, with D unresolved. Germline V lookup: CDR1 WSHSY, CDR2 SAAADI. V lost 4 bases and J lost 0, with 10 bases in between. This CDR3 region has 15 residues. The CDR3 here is CASSANPSSGNTIYF. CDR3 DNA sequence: TGCGCCAGCAGTGCCAATCCGAGCTCTGGAAACACCATATATTTT.

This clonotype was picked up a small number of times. DNA for the CDR3: TGCAGTGCTAGGGGGACAGGGGTCGGAGAAAAACTGTTTTTT. Translated, it gives CSARGTGVGEKLFF. The chain employs TRBV20-1 and TRBJ1-4; 10 bases match TRBD1. The V segment lost 3 bases and the J segment 8 bases; nucleotides outside the gene matches: 6. This CDR3 contains 14 residues. Germline-derived CDR1 and CDR2 are DFQATT and SNEGSKA (reference sequence).

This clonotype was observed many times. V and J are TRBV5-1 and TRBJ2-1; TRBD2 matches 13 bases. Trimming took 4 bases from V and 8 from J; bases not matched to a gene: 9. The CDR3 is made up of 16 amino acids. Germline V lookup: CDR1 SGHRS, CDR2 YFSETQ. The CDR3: CASSPRTSGSMDEQFF. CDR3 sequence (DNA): TGCGCCAGCAGCCCGAGGACTAGCGGGAGCATGGATGAGCAGTTCTTC.

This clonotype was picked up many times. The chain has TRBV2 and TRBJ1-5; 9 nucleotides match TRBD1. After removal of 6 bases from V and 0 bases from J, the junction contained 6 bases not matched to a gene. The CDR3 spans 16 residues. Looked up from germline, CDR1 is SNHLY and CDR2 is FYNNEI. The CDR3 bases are TGTGCCAGCAGGAGGACAGGGGCAGATAGCAATCAGCCCCAGCATTTT. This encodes CASRRTGADSNQPQHF.

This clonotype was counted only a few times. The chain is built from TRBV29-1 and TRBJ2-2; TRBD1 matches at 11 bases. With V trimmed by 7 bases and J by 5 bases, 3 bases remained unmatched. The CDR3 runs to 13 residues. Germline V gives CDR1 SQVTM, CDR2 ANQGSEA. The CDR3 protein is CSGGTGGTGELFF. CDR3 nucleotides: TGCAGCGGCGGGACAGGGGGAACCGGGGAGCTGTTTTTT.

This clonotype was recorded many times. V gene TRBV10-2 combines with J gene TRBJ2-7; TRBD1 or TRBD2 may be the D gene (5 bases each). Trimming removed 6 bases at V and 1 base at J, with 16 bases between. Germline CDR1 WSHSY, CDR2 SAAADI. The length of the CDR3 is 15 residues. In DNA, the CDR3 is TGCGCCAGCAGAACCGGGACGCATATTTCCTACGAGCAGTACTTC. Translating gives CASRTGTHISYEQYF.

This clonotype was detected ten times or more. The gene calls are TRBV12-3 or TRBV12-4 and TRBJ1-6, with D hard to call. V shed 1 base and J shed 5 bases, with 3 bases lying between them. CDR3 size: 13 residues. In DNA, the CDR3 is TGTGCCAGCAGTTTAGTGGATAATTCACCCCTCCACTTT. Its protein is CASSLVDNSPLHF.